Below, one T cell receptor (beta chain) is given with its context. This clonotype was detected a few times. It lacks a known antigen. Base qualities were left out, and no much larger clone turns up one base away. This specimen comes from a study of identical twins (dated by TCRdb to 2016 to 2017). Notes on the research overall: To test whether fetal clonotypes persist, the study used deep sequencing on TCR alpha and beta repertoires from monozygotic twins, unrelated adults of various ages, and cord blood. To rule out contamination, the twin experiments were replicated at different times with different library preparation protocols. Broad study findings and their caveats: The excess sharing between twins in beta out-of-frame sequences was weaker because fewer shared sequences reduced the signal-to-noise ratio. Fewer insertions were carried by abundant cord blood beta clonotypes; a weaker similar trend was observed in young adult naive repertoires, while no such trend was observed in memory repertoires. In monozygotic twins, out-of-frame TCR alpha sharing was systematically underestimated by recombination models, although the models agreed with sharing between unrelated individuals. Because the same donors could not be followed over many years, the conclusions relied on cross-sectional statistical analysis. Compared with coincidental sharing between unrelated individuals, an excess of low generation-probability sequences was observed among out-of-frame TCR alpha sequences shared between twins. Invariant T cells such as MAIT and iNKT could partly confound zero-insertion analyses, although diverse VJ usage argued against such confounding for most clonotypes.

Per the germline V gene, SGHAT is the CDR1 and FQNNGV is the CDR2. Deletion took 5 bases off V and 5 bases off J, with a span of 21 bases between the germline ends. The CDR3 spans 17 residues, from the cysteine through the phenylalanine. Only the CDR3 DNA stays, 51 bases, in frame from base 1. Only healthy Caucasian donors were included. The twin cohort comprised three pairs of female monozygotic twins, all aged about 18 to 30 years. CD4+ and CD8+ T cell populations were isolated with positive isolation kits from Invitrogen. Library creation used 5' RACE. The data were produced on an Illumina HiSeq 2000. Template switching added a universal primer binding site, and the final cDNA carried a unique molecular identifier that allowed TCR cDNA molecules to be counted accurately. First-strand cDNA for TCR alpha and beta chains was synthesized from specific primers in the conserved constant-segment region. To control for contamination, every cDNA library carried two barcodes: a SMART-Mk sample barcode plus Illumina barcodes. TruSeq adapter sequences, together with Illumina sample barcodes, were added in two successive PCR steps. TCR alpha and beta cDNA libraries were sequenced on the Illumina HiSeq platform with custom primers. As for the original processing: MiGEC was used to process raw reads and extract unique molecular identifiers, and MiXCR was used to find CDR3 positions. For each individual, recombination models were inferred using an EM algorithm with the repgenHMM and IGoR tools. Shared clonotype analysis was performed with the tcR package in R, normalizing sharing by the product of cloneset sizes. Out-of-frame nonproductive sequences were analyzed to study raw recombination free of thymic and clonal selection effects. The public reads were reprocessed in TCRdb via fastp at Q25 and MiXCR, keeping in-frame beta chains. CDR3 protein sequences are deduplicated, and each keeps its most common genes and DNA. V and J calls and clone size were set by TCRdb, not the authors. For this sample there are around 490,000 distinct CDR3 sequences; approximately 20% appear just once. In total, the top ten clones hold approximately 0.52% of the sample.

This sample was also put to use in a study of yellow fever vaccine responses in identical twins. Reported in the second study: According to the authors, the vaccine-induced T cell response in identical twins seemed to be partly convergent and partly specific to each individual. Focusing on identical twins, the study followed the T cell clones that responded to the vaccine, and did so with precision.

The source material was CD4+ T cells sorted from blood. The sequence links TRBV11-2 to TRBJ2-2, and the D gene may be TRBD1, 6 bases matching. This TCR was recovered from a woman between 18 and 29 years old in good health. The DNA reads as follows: TGTGCCAGCAGCCAGACAAGGGGAACAGGGTTAACCGGGGAGCTGTTTTTT. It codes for CASSQTRGTGLTGELFF. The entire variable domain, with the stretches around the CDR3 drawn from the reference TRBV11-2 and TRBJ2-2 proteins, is EAGVAQSPRYKIIEKRQSVAFWCNPISGHATLYWYQQILGQGPKLLIQFQNNGVVDDSQLPKDRFSAERLKGVDSTLKIQPAKLEDSAVYLCASSQTRGTGLTGELFFGEGSRLTVL.